This entry describes one TCR beta chain. This entry comes from a study of blood T cell repertoires in COVID-19. About the research overall: Samples of COVID-19 (acute and convalescent) were obtained from the United States, Italy and Spain. PBMCs, B-cell-depleted T cells, or T cells were the source of the cDNA or gDNA that made up the material.

Study processing details: The authors estimated nucleated cell counts from reference gene primer amplification. This table comes from immunoSEQ multiplex PCR, and its TCRdb copy is limited to in-frame clones, with some not included. That table gives V, J and clone size, and the DNA gave D and trimming. The profile covers over 200,000 clones, with around 91% appearing a single time and 4.5% to 5.5% taken by the ten largest. Trimming stripped 3 bases from V and 8 bases from J, with 13 bases between. The CDR3 is made up of 13 amino acids. Germline CDR1 SGHAT, CDR2 FQDESV (reference sequence). Sequencing input: peripheral blood. J is TRBJ1-2 and V is TRBV11-1; tentative D call: TRBD1 (6 bases). This TCR was recovered from a woman aged 40 to 50 with acute or convalescent COVID-19. CDR3 sequence (DNA): TGTGCCAGCAGCTTCGGGGAAACAGGGGGCTACACCTTC. This codes for CASSFGETGGYTF. Combining the CDR3 with reference TRBV11-1 and TRBJ1-2 gives the whole variable domain EAEVAQSPRYKITEKSQAVAFWCDPISGHATLYWYRQILGQGPELLVQFQDESVVDDSQLPKDRFSAERLKGVDSTLKIQPAELGDSAMYLCASSFGETGGYTFGSGTRLTVV.